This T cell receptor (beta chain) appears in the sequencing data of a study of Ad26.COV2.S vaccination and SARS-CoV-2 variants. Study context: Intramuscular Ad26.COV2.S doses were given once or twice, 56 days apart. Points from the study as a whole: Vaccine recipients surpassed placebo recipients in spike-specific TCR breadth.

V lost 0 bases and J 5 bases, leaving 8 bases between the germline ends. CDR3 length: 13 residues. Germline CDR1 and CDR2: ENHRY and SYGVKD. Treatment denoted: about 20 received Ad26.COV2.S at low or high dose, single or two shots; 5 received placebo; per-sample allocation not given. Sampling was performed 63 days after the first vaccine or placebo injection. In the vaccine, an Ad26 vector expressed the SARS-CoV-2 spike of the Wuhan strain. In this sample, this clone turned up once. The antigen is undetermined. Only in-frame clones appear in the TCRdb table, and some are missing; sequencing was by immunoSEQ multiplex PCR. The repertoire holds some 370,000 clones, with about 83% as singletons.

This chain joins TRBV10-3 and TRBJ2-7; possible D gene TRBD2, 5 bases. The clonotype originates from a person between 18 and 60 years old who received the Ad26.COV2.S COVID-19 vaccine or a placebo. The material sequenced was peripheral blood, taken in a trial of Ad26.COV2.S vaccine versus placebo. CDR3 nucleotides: TGTGCCATCAGTGAGTCCGTGAGGGACGAGCAGTACTTC. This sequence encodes CAISESVRDEQYF.